This TCR beta chain was captured by sequencing in a study of tumor-infiltrating lymphocytes in primary liver carcinoma. Germline DNA was extracted too, while blood RNA derived from unsorted whole blood. TCR beta cDNA was made from around 520 ng total RNA with a constant-region primer. Investigators got TCR beta libraries out of three nested multiplex PCR rounds, done with slightly modified ARM-PCR. TRBV1-TRBV30 forward primers paired with a C-beta reverse primer were used in the first two PCR rounds, which ran roughly 10 cycles each. TCRdb re-called the multiplex PCR reads with MiXCR, one entry per CDR3 protein. This table holds 330,000 or so distinct CDR3 sequences, about 65% found once. Note on this clonotype: Germline is not matched at one junction end, which may reflect a read error.

Germline V lookup: CDR1 GTSNPN, CDR2 SVGIG (reference sequence). The CDR3 contains 13 residues. The rearrangement uses TRBV30 and TRBJ2-1, with D unclear. This receptor was taken from a man in his forties with primary liver carcinoma and hepatitis B virus infection. Specimen: peripheral blood. CDR3 nucleotides: TGTGCCTGGAGTCTGAATCTTTACAATGAGCAGTCCTTC. It codes for CAWSLNLYNEQSF.